The TCR beta chain described here comes from a study of OX40 agonist ivuxolimab in advanced cancers. The wider study: Aged roughly 20 to 79 with a mean of approximately 57 years, they were approximately 79% male. Study findings and constraints: The study observed clonal expansion of CD4+ and CD8+ blood T cells by week 6 at 0.1 to 3.0 mg/kg.

As to this clone: Its antigen is unidentified.

The CDR3 spans 15 residues. Unmatched junction bases numbered 5, after V lost 4 bases and J lost 2 bases. Germline V gives CDR1 SNHLY, CDR2 FYNNEI. Here immunoSEQ multiplex PCR was the method, and the copy in TCRdb shows in-frame clones only, minus some. The table lists roughly 80,000 clones, under 95% of them singletons. Sequencing was performed on CD4+ or CD8+ T cells sorted from blood, taken in a trial of the OX40 agonist ivuxolimab. The receptor's source is an adult with an advanced solid tumor such as melanoma, head and neck, liver or kidney cancer. The V and J genes are TRBV2 and TRBJ2-3; 8 nucleotides line up with TRBD2. The CDR3 DNA sequence: TGTGCCAGCAGTGTGCGGGGGGATGACACAGATACGCAGTATTTT. It encodes CASSVRGDDTDTQYF.